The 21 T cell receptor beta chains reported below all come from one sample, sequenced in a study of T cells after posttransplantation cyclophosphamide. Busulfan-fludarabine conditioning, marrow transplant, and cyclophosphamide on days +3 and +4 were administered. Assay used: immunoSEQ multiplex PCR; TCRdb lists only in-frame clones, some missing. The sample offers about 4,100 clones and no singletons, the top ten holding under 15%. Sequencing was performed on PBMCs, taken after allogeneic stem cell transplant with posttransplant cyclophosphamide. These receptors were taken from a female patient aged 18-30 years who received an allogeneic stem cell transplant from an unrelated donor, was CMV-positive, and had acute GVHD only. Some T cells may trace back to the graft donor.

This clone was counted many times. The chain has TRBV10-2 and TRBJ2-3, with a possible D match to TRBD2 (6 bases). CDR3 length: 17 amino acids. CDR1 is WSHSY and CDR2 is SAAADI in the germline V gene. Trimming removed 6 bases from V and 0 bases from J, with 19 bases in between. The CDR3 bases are TGCGCCAGCAGCCTCCTTAGCGGCGGGACTAGCACAGATACGCAGTATTTT. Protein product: CASSLLSGGTSTDTQYF.

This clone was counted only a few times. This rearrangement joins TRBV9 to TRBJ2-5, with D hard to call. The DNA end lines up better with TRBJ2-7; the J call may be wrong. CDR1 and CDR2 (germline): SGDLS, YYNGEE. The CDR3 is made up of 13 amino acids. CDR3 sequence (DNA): TGTGCCAGCAGCGGCCTATCGTCCTACGAGCAGTACTTC. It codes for CASSGLSSYEQYF.

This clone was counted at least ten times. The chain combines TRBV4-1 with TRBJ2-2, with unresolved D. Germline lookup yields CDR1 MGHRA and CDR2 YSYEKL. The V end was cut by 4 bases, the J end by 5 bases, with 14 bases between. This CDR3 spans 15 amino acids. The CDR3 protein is CASSLSQTRTGELFF. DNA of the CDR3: TGCGCCAGCAGCCTATCCCAAACCCGGACCGGGGAGCTGTTTTTT.

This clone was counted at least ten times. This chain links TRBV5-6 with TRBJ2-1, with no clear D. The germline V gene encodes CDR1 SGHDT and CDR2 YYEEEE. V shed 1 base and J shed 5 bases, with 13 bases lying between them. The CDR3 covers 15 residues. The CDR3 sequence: CASSLPLTLNNEQFF. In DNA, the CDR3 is TGTGCCAGCAGCTTGCCCCTAACTCTCAACAATGAGCAGTTCTTC.

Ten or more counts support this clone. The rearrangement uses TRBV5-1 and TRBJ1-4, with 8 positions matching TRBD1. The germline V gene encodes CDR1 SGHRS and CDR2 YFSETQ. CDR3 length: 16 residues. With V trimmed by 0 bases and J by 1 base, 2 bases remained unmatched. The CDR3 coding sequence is TGCGCCAGCAGCTTGGTTACAGGGGGAACTAATGAAAAACTGTTTTTT. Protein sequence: CASSLVTGGTNEKLFF.

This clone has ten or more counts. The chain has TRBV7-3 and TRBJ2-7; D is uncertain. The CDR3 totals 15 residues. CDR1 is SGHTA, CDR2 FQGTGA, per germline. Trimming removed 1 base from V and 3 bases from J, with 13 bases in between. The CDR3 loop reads CASSLIPSAGYEQYF. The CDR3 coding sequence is TGTGCCAGCAGCTTAATACCGAGCGCCGGCTACGAGCAGTACTTC. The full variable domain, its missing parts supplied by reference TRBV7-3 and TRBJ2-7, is GAGVSQTPSNKVTEKGKYVELRCDPISGHTALYWYRQSLGQGPEFLIYFQGTGAADDSGLPNDRFFAVRPEGSVSTLKIQRTERGDSAVYLCASSLIPSAGYEQYFGPGTRLTVT.

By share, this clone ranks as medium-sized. CDR3 in amino acids: CASSEEGQANEKLFF. Here the CDR3 DNA reads TGTGCCAGCAGTGAAGAAGGACAGGCAAATGAAAAACTGTTTTTT. The rearrangement joins TRBV2 to TRBJ1-4; 7 bases are shared with TRBD1. The V and J ends lost 1 base and 5 bases, in that order; junction bases with no gene match: 4. This CDR3 is built from 15 residues. The germline gives CDR1 SNHLY, CDR2 FYNNEI.

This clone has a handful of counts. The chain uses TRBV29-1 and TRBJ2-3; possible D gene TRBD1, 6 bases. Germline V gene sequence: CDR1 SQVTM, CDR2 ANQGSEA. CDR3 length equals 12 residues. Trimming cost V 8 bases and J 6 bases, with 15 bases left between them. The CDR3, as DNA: TGCAGCATATTGAGGGGGTCCGATACGCAGTATTTT. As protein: CSILRGSDTQYF.

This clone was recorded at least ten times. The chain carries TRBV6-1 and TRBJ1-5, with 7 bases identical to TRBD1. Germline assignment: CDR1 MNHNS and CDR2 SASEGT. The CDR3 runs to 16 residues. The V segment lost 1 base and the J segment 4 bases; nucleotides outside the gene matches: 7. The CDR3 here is CASSEGTQGRNQPQHF. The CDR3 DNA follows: TGTGCCAGCAGTGAAGGGACACAGGGGCGGAATCAGCCCCAGCATTTT.

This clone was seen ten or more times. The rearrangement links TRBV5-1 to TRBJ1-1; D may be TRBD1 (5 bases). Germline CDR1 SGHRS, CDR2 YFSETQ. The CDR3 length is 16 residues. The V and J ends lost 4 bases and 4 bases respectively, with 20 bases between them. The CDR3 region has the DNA TGCGCCAGCAGCCCTCGGGGTGGGGGGGATATCACTGAAGCTTTCTTT. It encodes CASSPRGGGDITEAFF.

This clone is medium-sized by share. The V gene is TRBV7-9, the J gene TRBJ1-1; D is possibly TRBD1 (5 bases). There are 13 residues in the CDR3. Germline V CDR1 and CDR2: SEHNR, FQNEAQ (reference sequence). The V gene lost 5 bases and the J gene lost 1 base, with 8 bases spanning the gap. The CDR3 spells CASSLGQNTEAFF. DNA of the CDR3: TGTGCCAGCAGCCTAGGACAGAACACTGAAGCTTTCTTT.

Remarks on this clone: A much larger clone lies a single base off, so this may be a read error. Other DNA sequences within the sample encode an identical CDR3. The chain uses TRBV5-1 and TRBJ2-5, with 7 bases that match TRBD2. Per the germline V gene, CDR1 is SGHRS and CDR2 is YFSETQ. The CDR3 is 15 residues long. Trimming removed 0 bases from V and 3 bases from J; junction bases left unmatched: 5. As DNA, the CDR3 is TGCGCCAGCAGCTTGGAGGGGAGGGAGGAAGAGACCCAGTACTTC. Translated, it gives CASSLEGREEETQYF. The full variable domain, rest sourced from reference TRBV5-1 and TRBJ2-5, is KAGVTQTPRYLIKTRGQQVTLSCSPISGHRSVSWYQQTPGQGLQFLFEYFSETQRNKGNFPGRFSGRQFSNSRSEMNVSTLELGDSALYLCASSLEGREEETQYFGPGTRLLVL.

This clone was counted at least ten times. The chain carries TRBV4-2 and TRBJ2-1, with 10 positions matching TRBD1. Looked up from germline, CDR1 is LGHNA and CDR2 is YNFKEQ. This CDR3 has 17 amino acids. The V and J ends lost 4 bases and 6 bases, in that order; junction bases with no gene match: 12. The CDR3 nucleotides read TGTGCCAGCAGCCCGCCACTGCGGGACAGGGGAATCAATGAGCAGTTCTTC. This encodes CASSPPLRDRGINEQFF.

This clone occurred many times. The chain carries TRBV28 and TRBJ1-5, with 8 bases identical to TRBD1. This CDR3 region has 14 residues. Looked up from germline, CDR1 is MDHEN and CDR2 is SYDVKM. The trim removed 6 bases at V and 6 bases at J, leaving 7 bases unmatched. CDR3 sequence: CASSSDRGTQPQHF. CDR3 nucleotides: TGTGCCAGCAGCTCCGACAGGGGTACTCAGCCCCAGCATTTT. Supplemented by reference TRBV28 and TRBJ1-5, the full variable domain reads DVKVTQSSRYLVKRTGEKVFLECVQDMDHENMFWYRQDPGLGLRLIYFSYDVKMKEKGDIPEGYSVSREKKERFSLILESASTNQTSMYLCASSSDRGTQPQHFGDGTRLSIL.

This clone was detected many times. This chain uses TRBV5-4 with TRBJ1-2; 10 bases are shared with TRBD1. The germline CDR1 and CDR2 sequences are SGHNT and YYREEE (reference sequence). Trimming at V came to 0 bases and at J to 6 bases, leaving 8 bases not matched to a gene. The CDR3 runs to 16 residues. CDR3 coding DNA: TGTGCCAGCAGCTTGGATGACGGGACAGGGGACGATGGCTACACCTTC. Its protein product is CASSLDDGTGDDGYTF. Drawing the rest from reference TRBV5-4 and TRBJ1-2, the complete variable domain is ETGVTQSPTHLIKTRGQQVTLRCSSQSGHNTVSWYQQALGQGPQFIFQYYREEENGRGNFPPRFSGLQFPNYSSELNVNALELDDSALYLCASSLDDGTGDDGYTFGSGTRLTVV.

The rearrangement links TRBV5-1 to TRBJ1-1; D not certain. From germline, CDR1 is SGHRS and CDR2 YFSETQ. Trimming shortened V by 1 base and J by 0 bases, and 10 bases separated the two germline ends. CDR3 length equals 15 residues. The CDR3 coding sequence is TGCGCCAGCAGCTTGTCCGGTGCGGTGAACACTGAAGCTTTCTTT. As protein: CASSLSGAVNTEAFF. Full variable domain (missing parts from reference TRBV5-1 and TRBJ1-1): KAGVTQTPRYLIKTRGQQVTLSCSPISGHRSVSWYQQTPGQGLQFLFEYFSETQRNKGNFPGRFSGRQFSNSRSEMNVSTLELGDSALYLCASSLSGAVNTEAFFGQGTRLTVV.

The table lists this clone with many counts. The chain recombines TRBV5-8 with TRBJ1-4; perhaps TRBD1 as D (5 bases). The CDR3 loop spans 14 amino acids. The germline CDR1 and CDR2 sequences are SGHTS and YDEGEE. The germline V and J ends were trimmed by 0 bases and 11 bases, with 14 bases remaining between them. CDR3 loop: CASSLVQGSPKLFF. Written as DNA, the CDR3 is TGTGCCAGCAGCTTGGTCCAGGGAAGTCCGAAACTGTTTTTT.

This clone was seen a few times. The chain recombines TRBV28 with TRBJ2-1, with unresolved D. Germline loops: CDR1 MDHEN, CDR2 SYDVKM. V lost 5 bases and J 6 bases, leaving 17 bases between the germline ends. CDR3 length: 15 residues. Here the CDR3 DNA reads TGTGCCAGCAGTCAACCTAGTGGGTTGTCCAATGAGCAGTTCTTC. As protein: CASSQPSGLSNEQFF.

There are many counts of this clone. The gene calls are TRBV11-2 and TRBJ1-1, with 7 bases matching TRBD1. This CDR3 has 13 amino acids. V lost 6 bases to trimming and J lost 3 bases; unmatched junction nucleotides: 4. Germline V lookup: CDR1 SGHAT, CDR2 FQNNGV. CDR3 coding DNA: TGTGCCAGCAGTCGACAGGGTTACACTGAAGCTTTCTTT. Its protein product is CASSRQGYTEAFF.

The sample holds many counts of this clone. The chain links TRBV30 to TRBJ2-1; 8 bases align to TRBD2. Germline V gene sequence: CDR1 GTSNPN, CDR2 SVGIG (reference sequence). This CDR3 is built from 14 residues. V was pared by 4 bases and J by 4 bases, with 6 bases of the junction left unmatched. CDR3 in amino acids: CAWTKRGLYNEQFF. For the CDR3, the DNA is TGTGCCTGGACCAAGCGGGGGTTGTACAATGAGCAGTTCTTC.

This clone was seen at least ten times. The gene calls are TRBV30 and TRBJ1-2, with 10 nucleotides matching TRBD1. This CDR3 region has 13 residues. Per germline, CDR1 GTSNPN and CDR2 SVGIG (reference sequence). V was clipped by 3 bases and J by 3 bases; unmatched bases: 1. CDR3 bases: TGTGCCTGGAGGACAGGGGGCGACTATGGCTACACCTTC. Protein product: CAWRTGGDYGYTF.